The source of this T cell receptor (beta chain) is a study of identical twins. The CDR3 runs to 14 residues. V was pared by 0 bases and J by 4 bases, with 10 bases between. Per germline, CDR1 DFQATT and CDR2 SNEGSKA (reference sequence). TCRdb processed the 5' RACE reads anew with MiXCR; each CDR3 protein has one entry. The table lists some 730,000 distinct CDR3 sequences, 18% of them singletons. Study-wide results and caveats: Among monozygotic twins, out-of-frame TCR alpha sharing exceeded what models predicted.

A remark on this clonotype: Its antigen remains unidentified.

Another study also made use of these data, one on T cells expressing NK-cell markers. Turning to that study: It was from sorted CD3+CD56+NKG2C+, CD3+CD56+NKG2C- and CD3+CD56-NKG2C+ T cells that TCR beta repertoires came. Also leading the CD3+CD56-NKG2C+ fraction in a few donors were these clonotypes. There remained a lack of clarity about HCMV specificity of expanded NKG2C+ T cell clones.

The chain has TRBV20-1 and TRBJ2-4, with D perhaps TRBD2 (6 bases). The TCR sequence derives from a woman aged 18 to 35 in good health. Sample: PBMCs. The CDR3 DNA follows: TGCAGTGCTAGAGATGTCGGGGGAAAAAACATTCAGTACTTC. Protein sequence: CSARDVGGKNIQYF.